This is a list of T cell receptor beta chains from one sample in a study of cytotoxic CD8 clonotypes in ibrutinib-treated CLL. Sequencing was performed with immunoSEQ multiplex PCR; in TCRdb, only in-frame clones are kept and a portion is missing. The repertoire consists of about 120,000 clones, with about 53% occurring once and the leading ten covering about 39%. The starting material was PBMCs, obtained after 24 months of ibrutinib treatment. These receptors all come from a human donor with chronic lymphocytic leukemia. Both conserved end residues are part of each CDR3. A D gene is named only where the DNA matches it firmly. Expanded clones get a size class; other rows say once, few or many, or leave the size out.

d_gene: NA; v_gene: TRBV6-1; j_gene: TRBJ2-5; abundance: NA; CDR3nt: TGTGCCAGCAGCAACAGTCTCCAAGAGACCCAGTACTTC; CDR3aa: CASSNSLQETQYF
d_gene: NA; v_gene: TRBV18; j_gene: TRBJ2-5; abundance: NA; CDR3nt: TGTGCCAGCTCACCTTTGCCACAAGAGACCCAGTACTTC; CDR3aa: CASSPLPQETQYF
d_gene: TRBD2; v_gene: TRBV5-1; j_gene: TRBJ2-5; abundance: NA; CDR3nt: TGCGCCAGCAGCTTTGGGGAGGGTGGCCAAGAGACCCAGTACTTC; CDR3aa: CASSFGEGGQETQYF
d_gene: TRBD1; v_gene: TRBV29-1; j_gene: TRBJ1-2; abundance: few; CDR3nt: TGCAGCGTCCCGGGACAGGGTAACGGTGGCTACACCTTC; CDR3aa: CSVPGQGNGGYTF
d_gene: TRBD1; v_gene: TRBV30; j_gene: TRBJ2-6; abundance: NA; CDR3nt: TGTGCCTGGAGTTCTGGACAGGGGGCTGGGGCCAACGTCCTGACTTTC; CDR3aa: CAWSSGQGAGANVLTF
d_gene: TRBD2; v_gene: TRBV11-3; j_gene: TRBJ2-5; abundance: once; CDR3nt: TGTGCCAGCAGCCGCCGGACTAGCGGGGGGGAGACCCAGTACTTC; CDR3aa: CASSRRTSGGETQYF
d_gene: NA; v_gene: TRBV5-1; j_gene: TRBJ2-3; abundance: NA; CDR3nt: TGCGCCAGCAGCCTCGGGATCCCCACAGATACGCAGTATTTT; CDR3aa: CASSLGIPTDTQYF
d_gene: TRBD1; v_gene: TRBV29-1; j_gene: TRBJ1-1; abundance: NA; CDR3nt: TGCAGCGCCGACAGGGGGAACACTGAAGCTTTCTTT; CDR3aa: CSADRGNTEAFF
d_gene: NA; v_gene: TRBV2; j_gene: TRBJ2-7; abundance: NA; CDR3nt: TGTGCCAGCAGTGAAGAGGGATTTACAGAGCAGTACTTC; CDR3aa: CASSEEGFTEQYF
d_gene: NA; v_gene: TRBV30; j_gene: TRBJ2-7; abundance: NA; CDR3nt: TGTGCCTGGGACGGAGGGACCTACGAGCAGTACTTC; CDR3aa: CAWDGGTYEQYF
d_gene: TRBD1; v_gene: TRBV7-6; j_gene: TRBJ1-2; abundance: few; CDR3nt: TGTGCCAGCAGCCTACAGACAGGGGTCAACTATGGCTACACCTTC; CDR3aa: CASSLQTGVNYGYTF
d_gene: NA; v_gene: TRBV5-1; j_gene: TRBJ2-2; abundance: NA; CDR3nt: TGCGCCAGCAGTAGAAGTGTAAACACCGGGGAGCTGTTTTTT; CDR3aa: CASSRSVNTGELFF
d_gene: TRBD1; v_gene: TRBV30; j_gene: TRBJ1-1; abundance: NA; CDR3nt: TGTGCCTGGAGTGTAGCAGGGGGGAACACTGAAGCTTTCTTT; CDR3aa: CAWSVAGGNTEAFF